Detailed here is one T cell receptor beta chain. Its antigen is as yet unknown. This entry is derived from a study of shared clonotypes between healthy human individuals. V was shortened by 1 base and J by 1 base, with 11 bases between the two germline ends. Germline CDR1 is MNHNS and CDR2 is SASEGT. The CDR3 consists of 15 residues. Findings of the study overall: Blood was the sole source, and tissue repertoires probably differ.

Some clones are missing from TCRdb's copy, which holds only in-frame ones; the method was immunoSEQ multiplex PCR. The data hold some 690,000 clones, with about 92% observed a single time. This TCR was sampled from a man between 18 and 35 years old in good health. Some clones in this sample may be carry-over from other donors' samples. The sequencing input was memory CD8+ T cells from PBMCs. This sample's subset: CD45RO+ cells pooled with CCR7-negative TemRA cells. The genes are TRBV6-1 and TRBJ2-7; the D gene is possibly TRBD1 (5 bases). Here the CDR3 reads CASSEGAGFSYEQYF. DNA for the CDR3: TGTGCCAGCAGTGAAGGGGCAGGGTTTTCCTACGAGCAGTACTTC.